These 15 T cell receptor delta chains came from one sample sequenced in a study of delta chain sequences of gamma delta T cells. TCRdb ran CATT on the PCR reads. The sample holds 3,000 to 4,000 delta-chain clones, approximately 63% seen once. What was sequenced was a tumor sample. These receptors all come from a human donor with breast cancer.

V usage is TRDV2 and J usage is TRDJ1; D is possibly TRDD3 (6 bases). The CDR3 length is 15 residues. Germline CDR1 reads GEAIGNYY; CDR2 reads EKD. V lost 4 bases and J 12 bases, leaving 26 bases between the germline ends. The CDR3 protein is CACEPRGEDTEKIIF. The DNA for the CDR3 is TGTGCCTGTGAGCCAAGGGGGGAGGACACCGAAAAAATCATCTTT.

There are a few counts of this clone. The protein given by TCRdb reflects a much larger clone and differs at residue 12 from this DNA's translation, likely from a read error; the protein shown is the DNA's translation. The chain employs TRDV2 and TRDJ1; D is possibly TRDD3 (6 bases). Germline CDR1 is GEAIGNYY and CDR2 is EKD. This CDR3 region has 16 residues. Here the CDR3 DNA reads TGTGCCTGTGACCCACTCGGGGGGACAGACACCAATAAACTCATCTTT. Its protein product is CACDPLGGTDTNKLIF.

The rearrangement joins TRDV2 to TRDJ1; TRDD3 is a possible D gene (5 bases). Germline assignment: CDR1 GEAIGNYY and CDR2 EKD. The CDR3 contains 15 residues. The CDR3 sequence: CACDAVAGARDKLIF. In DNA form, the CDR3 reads TGTGCTTGCGACGCCGTTGCGGGGGCCCGCGATAAACTCATCTTT.

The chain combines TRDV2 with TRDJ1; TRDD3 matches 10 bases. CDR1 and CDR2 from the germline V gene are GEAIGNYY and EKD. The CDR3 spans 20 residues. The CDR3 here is CSFVILGGYAQPKYTDKLIF. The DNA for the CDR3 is TGTTCCTTTGTCATTTTAGGGGGATACGCGCAACCGAAATACACCGATAAACTCATCTTT.

The CDR3: CACDPATTSWDPWYTLKMFF. The DNA of the CDR3 is TGTGCCTGTGACCCCGCCACTACCTCGTGGGATCCGTGGTACACTCTCAAGATGTTTTTC. The V and J genes are TRDV2 and TRDJ3, with a tentative D call TRDD3 (5 bases). Germline V lookup: CDR1 GEAIGNYY, CDR2 EKD. V lost 3 bases and J 17 bases, leaving 37 bases between the germline ends. CDR3 length equals 20 residues.

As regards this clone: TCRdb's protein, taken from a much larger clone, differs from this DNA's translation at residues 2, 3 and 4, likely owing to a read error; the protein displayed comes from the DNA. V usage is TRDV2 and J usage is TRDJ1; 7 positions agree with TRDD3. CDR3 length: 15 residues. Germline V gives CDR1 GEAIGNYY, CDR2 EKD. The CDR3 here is CSFVPVGEDTDKLIF. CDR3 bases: TGTTCCTTTGTCCCAGTGGGGGAGGACACCGATAAACTCATCTTT.

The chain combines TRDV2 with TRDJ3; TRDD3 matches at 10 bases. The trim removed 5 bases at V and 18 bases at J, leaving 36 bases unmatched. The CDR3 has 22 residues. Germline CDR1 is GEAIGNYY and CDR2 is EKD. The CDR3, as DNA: TGTGCCTGTGTCGTCTTCCCGACTGGGGGATTCCCTCCCTGCTGGGACACACATCTGATGTTTTTC. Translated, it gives CACVVFPTGGFPPCWDTHLMFF.

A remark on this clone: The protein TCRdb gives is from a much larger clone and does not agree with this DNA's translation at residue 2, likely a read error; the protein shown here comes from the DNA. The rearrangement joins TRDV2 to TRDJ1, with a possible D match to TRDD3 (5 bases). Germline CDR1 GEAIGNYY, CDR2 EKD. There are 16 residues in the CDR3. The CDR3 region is CSCDTGGDPHTDKLIF. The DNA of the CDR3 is TGTTCCTGTGACACCGGTGGGGACCCTCACACCGATAAACTCATCTTT.

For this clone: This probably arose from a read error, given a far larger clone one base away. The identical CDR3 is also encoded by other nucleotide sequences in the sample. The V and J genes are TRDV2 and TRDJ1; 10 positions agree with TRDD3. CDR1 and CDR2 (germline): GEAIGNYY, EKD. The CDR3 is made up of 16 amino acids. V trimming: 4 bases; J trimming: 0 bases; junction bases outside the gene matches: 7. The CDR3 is CACDLLGDTNTDKLIF. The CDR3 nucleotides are TGTGCCTGTGATCTTTTGGGGGATACAAACACCGATAAACTCATCTTT.

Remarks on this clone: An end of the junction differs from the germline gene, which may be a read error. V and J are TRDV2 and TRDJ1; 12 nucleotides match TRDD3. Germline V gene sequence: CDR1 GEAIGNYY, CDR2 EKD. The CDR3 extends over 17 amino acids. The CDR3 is CATGGYTRAWDTQKIIF. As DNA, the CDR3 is TGCGCGACTGGGGGATACACGCGGGCCTGGGACACCCAGAAGATCATCTTC.

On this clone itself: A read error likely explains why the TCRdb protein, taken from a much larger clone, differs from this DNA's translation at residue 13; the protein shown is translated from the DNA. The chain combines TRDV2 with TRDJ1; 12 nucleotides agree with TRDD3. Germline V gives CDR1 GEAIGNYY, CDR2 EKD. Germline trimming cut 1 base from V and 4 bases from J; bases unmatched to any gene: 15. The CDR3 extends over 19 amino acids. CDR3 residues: CACDTIGWGIRDEVDKLIF. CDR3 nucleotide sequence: TGTGCCTGTGACACTATAGGCTGGGGGATACGCGACGAGGTCGATAAACTCATCTTT.

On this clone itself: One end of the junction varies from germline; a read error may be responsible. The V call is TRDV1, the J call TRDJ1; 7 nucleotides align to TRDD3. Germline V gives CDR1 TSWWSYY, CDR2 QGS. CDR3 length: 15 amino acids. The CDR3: CAFGELHQLGGKLIF. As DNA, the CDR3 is TGTGCTTTTGGGGAACTACACCAGCTGGGGGGTAAACTCATCTTT.

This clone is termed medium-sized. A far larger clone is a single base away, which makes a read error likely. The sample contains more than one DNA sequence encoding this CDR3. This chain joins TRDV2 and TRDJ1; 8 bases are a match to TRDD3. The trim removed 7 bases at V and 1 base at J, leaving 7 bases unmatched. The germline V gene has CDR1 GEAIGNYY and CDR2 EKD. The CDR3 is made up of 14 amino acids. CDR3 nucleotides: TGTGCCTGCGATCGACTGGGGGGCACCGATAAACTCATCTTT. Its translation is CACDRLGGTDKLIF.

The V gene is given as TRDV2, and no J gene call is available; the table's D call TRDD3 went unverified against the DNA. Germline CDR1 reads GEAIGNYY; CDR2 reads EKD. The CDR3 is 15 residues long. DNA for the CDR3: TGTGCCTGTGACTCACTGGGGGAGGACGACGATAACCTCTTCTTT. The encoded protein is CACDSLGEDDDNLFF.

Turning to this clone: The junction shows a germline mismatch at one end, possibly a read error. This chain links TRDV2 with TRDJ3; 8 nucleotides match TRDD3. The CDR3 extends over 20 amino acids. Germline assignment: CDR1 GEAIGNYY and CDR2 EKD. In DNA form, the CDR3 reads TGTGCCTGTGACACCAGGTGGGGGATCCCTGGCTCCTGGTACACCCGTCAGATCTTTTTC. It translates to CACDTRWGIPGSWYTRQIFF.